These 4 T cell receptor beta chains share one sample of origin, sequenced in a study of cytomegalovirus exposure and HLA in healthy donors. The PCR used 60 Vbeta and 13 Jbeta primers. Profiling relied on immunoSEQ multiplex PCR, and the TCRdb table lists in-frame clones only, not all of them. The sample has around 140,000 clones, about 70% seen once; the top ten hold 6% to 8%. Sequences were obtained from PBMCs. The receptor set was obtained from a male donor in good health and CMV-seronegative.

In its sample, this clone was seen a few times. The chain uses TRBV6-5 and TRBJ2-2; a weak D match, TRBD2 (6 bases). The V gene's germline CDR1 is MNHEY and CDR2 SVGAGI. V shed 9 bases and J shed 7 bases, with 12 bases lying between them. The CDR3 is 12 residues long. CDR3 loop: CASRRESGELFF. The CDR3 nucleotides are TGTGCCAGTAGGAGGGAGAGCGGGGAGCTGTTTTTT.

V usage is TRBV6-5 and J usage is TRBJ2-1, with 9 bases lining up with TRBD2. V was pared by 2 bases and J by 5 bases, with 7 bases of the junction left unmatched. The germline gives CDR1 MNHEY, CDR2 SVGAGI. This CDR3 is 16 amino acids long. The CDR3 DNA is TGTGCCAGCAGTTACCTCGCGGGGGGGTACAACAATGAGCAGTTCTTC. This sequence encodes CASSYLAGGYNNEQFF.

The DNA of the CDR3 is TGTGCCAGTAGTACAGAGGACAGGGGAGGCTATGGCTACACCTTC. Translation: CASSTEDRGGYGYTF. This chain uses TRBV19 with TRBJ1-2, with 9 bases matching TRBD1. This CDR3 comprises 15 residues. Germline loops: CDR1 LNHDA, CDR2 SQIVND (reference sequence). Unmatched junction bases numbered 7, after V lost 4 bases and J lost 4 bases.

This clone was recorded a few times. The CDR3 sequence is CASSQYREYTGELFF. DNA for the CDR3: TGTGCCAGCAGCCAATACAGGGAGTATACCGGGGAGCTGTTTTTT. V usage is TRBV4-2 and J usage is TRBJ2-2; weak D call: TRBD1 (6 bases). The CDR3 has 15 amino acids. Germline loops: CDR1 LGHNA, CDR2 YNFKEQ. V was clipped by 2 bases and J by 5 bases, with 12 bases between them.